The rows below give T cell receptor beta chains drawn from one sample of a study of cytomegalovirus exposure and HLA in healthy donors. Sequenced by immunoSEQ multiplex PCR; TCRdb stores in-frame clones only, minus some. The table has approximately 100,000 clones, just under 75% seen once. What was sequenced was PBMCs. These receptors came from a man between 50 and 59 years old in good health and CMV-seropositive. The conserved cysteine and the conserved F or W are not part of the CDR3 here. D genes are given only for firm matches. Size values are once, few and many counts, or a class for expanded clones, and some rows have none.

TRBJ2-7 | 12 | TRBV6-1 | NA | TRBD1 | ASTKDRALYEQY
TRBJ2-5 | 15 | TRBV10-3 | once | TRBD2 | AISEGSRGGQQETQY
TRBJ1-2 | 12 | TRBV18 | NA | NA | ASSQTDSNYGYT
TRBJ1-2 | 10 | TRBV10-1 | NA | NA | ASTMDRGGYT
TRBJ1-1 | 13 | TRBV4-1 | NA | NA | ASSQDPTVNTEAF
TRBJ2-1 | 14 | TRBV6-1 | NA | TRBD2 | ASSEGGGGSYNEQF
TRBJ2-2 | 13 | TRBV4-1 | NA | NA | ASSLRVANTGELF
NA | 13 | TRBV30 | NA | TRBD2 | AWNTSGGDSYEQY
TRBJ2-5 | 15 | TRBV4-2 | few | TRBD2 | ASSQKLAGGGRETQY
TRBJ1-5 | 15 | TRBV2 | NA | NA | ASSPDSREYSNQPQH
TRBJ2-7 | 11 | TRBV4-1 | few | NA | ASSQASPLEQY
TRBJ1-4 | 14 | TRBV7-9 | NA | NA | SSSLVYSGIDEKLF
TRBJ2-7 | 12 | TRBV7-9 | few | NA | ASSLATPAGEQY
TRBJ2-7 | 12 | TRBV2 | NA | NA | ASKRGRGSYEQY
TRBJ2-7 | 13 | TRBV7-2 | NA | TRBD1 | ASSLSGTGVYEQY
TRBJ1-4 | 12 | TRBV2 | few | NA | ASEPAEAGEKLF
TRBJ2-1 | 14 | TRBV5-1 | few | TRBD2 | ASSAKGLAGGGEQF
TRBJ2-7 | 14 | TRBV18 | NA | TRBD2 | ASSPGSGAARYEQY
TRBJ2-1 | 15 | TRBV7-2 | NA | NA | ASSSGPRWSEGNEQF
TRBJ2-1 | 13 | TRBV11-3 | NA | NA | ASSRGKGSYNEQF
TRBJ2-2 | 14 | TRBV27 | NA | NA | ASTRRGVMNTGELF
TRBJ1-2 | 11 | TRBV6-5 | NA | NA | ASRGNGGNGYT
TRBJ2-2 | 13 | TRBV30 | NA | TRBD2 | AWSVPGGSSGELF
TRBJ2-1 | 14 | TRBV5-1 | NA | NA | ASSLAENIKNSEQF
TRBJ2-2 | 13 | TRBV9 | few | TRBD2 | ASSVGLAGTGELF
TRBJ2-2 | 15 | TRBV4-1 | NA | TRBD2 | ASSQVGAREGTGELF
TRBJ2-3 | 14 | TRBV6-1 | NA | TRBD1 | ASSATINRGADTQY
TRBJ1-1 | 12 | TRBV27 | once | TRBD1 | ASQYSTGDTEAF
TRBJ2-7 | 12 | TRBV5-6 | NA | TRBD2 | ASSWGTSAAEQY
TRBJ1-6 | 15 | TRBV7-6 | NA | TRBD1 | ASSLQGTGAYNSPLH
TRBJ1-2 | 11 | TRBV6-5 | NA | NA | ASSDRFYYGYT